This T cell receptor (beta chain) was retrieved from a study of human T cells and chemical hapten exposure. TCRdb independently ran MiXCR on the RACE reads; one entry per CDR3 protein. The sample holds 180,000 or so distinct CDR3 sequences; 24% are singletons and the top ten take under 2.5%. Indicated time point: patch test 3, about 24 weeks after DPC sensitization. The treatment was: therapeutic diphenylcyclopropenone sensitization with weekly scalp DPC. Concerning this clonotype itself: One end of the junction varies from germline; a read error may be responsible.

Per germline, CDR1 SGHRS and CDR2 YFSETQ. CDR3 length: 15 amino acids. This specimen was whole blood, taken in connection with sensitization to the hapten diphenylcyclopropenone (DPC). The receptor's source is a middle-aged woman with alopecia areata. Some clones in this sample may be carry-over from other donors' samples. The rearrangement uses TRBV5-1 and TRBJ2-7; 9 bases match TRBD2. CDR3 protein: CASSPGVAGVYEQHF. CDR3 nucleotide sequence: TGCGCCAGCAGCCCGGGGGTAGCGGGAGTGTACGAGCAGCACTTC.